A single sample gave rise to the 20 T cell receptor beta chains below, sequenced in a study of T-cell reconstitution after alpha-beta-depleted transplantation in children. TCRbeta library construction was performed incorporating unique molecular identifiers. TCRdb reanalysed the PCR reads using MiXCR and keeps one entry per CDR3 protein. The repertoire has 90,000 to 120,000 distinct CDR3 sequences, approximately 6.9% of them found once; the top ten carry roughly 24%. Here the sequenced sample was PBMCs, mostly from graft donor cells, taken 360 days after TCRalphabeta/CD19-depleted stem cell transplant. The receptor source for this set is a male patient under 10 years old who had a stem cell transplant for acute lymphoblastic leukemia, so the T cells may come from the graft donor.

In its sample, this clonotype was seen many times. CDR3 sequence reads: CAWSDGLAGAYEQYF. The CDR3 DNA sequence: TGTGCCTGGAGTGACGGACTAGCGGGAGCCTACGAGCAGTACTTC. The J gene is TRBJ2-7, the V gene TRBV30; 13 bases match TRBD2. CDR3 length: 15 residues. In germline, CDR1 is GTSNPN, CDR2 SVGIG (reference sequence). V trimming: 1 base; J trimming: 2 bases; junction bases outside the gene matches: 2.

There are many counts of this clonotype. This rearrangement joins TRBV28 to TRBJ1-2, with D uncertain. Germline loops: CDR1 MDHEN, CDR2 SYDVKM. V gave up 3 bases and J gave up 8 bases, with 7 bases separating them. CDR3 length: 11 amino acids. In nucleotides, the CDR3 is TGTGCCAGCAGTTTCATCGGAGGCTACACCTTC. This translates into CASSFIGGYTF.

This clonotype was picked up many times. The gene calls are TRBV20-1 and TRBJ2-7; maybe TRBD2 (5 bases). Looked up from germline, CDR1 is DFQATT and CDR2 is SNEGSKA (reference sequence). V lost 3 bases and J lost 3, with 18 bases in between. The CDR3 is made up of 15 amino acids. This chain's CDR3 is CSASSLVGSLYEQYF. The CDR3 DNA follows: TGCAGTGCTAGTAGTCTAGTTGGGAGTCTCTACGAGCAGTACTTC.

CDR3 sequence reads: CASSVGQISYEQYF. In DNA, the CDR3 is TGTGCCAGCAGCGTAGGTCAGATTTCCTACGAGCAGTACTTC. The chain links TRBV9 to TRBJ2-7; D is undetermined. This CDR3 spans 14 amino acids. The V end lost 0 bases, the J end lost 1 base, and 8 bases lay between the germline ends. The germline V gene has CDR1 SGDLS and CDR2 YYNGEE.

This clonotype was counted only a few times. The chain links TRBV12-3 or TRBV12-4 to TRBJ1-5; D unclear. Trimming removed 9 bases at V and 6 bases at J, with 15 bases between. The CDR3 extends over 13 amino acids. The CDR3 loop reads CARDSGSGQPQHF. The CDR3 bases are TGTGCCAGGGATTCAGGAAGTGGTCAGCCCCAGCATTTT.

The chain is built from TRBV28 and TRBJ2-2; D uncertain. CDR3 length equals 15 residues. With 7 bases removed from V and 1 base from J, the gap between germline ends came to 13 bases. Germline V gene sequence: CDR1 MDHEN, CDR2 SYDVKM. CDR3 in amino acids: CASITFPGNTGELFF. In nucleotides, the CDR3 is TGTGCCAGCATTACCTTCCCGGGGAACACCGGGGAGCTGTTTTTT. The full variable domain, completed using reference TRBV28 and TRBJ2-2, is DVKVTQSSRYLVKRTGEKVFLECVQDMDHENMFWYRQDPGLGLRLIYFSYDVKMKEKGDIPEGYSVSREKKERFSLILESASTNQTSMYLCASITFPGNTGELFFGEGSRLTVL.

The sample holds many counts of this clonotype. V is TRBV29-1 and J is TRBJ2-7; D not resolved. The ends were cut back, 2 bases at V and 5 bases at J, with 1 base in the middle. The CDR3 is 9 amino acids. Germline V CDR1 and CDR2: SQVTM, ANQGSEA. The chain's CDR3 is CSVENEQYF. In DNA, the CDR3 is TGCAGCGTTGAAAACGAGCAGTACTTC.

This clonotype has ten or more counts. This chain links TRBV4-3 with TRBJ1-1, with D unresolved. Germline values: CDR1 LGHNA, CDR2 YSLEER. V gave up 0 bases and J gave up 7 bases, with 9 bases separating them. CDR3 length: 13 amino acids. Written as DNA, the CDR3 is TGCGCCAGCAGCCAAGACGAATCCGGTGAAGCTTTCTTT. Translation: CASSQDESGEAFF.

Notes on this clonotype: A read error may explain this, as a much larger clone is one base away. V and J are TRBV5-1 and TRBJ2-1, with D perhaps TRBD1 (6 bases). This CDR3 has 13 residues. Germline V gives CDR1 SGHRS, CDR2 YFSETQ. As DNA, the CDR3 is TGCCCCAGCAGCGTTAGGGGGTACGGTGAGCAGTTCTTC. Protein sequence: CPSSVRGYGEQFF.

This clonotype was recorded a few times. The gene calls are TRBV6-1 and TRBJ2-4, with D hard to call. The CDR3 is made up of 15 amino acids. V gave up 4 bases and J gave up 0 bases, with 10 bases separating them. The germline CDR1 and CDR2 sequences are MNHNS and SASEGT. The CDR3: CASSGGSLAKNIQYF. CDR3 nucleotide sequence: TGTGCCAGCAGTGGTGGCAGCCTAGCCAAAAACATTCAGTACTTC.

This clonotype was observed many times. This rearrangement joins TRBV19 to TRBJ1-1, with a tentative D call TRBD1 (5 bases). Between the trimmed V and J ends, which lost 3 bases and 8 bases, there was a span of 7 bases. This CDR3 is 11 amino acids long. Per germline, CDR1 LNHDA and CDR2 SQIVND (reference sequence). CDR3 residues: CASSMGEEAFF. The CDR3, as DNA: TGTGCCAGTAGTATGGGGGAAGAAGCTTTCTTT.

Ten or more counts support this clonotype. The chain has TRBV9 and TRBJ2-5; possibly TRBD1 for D (5 bases). The germline gives CDR1 SGDLS, CDR2 YYNGEE. Trimming pared 4 bases from V and 3 bases from J, leaving 10 bases between. CDR3 length: 13 amino acids. CDR3 sequence: CASSPGHKETQYF. The CDR3 bases are TGTGCCAGCAGCCCTGGACACAAAGAGACCCAGTACTTC.

This clonotype was seen many times. The V gene is TRBV28, the J gene TRBJ1-1; 9 bases are a match to TRBD1. CDR3 length equals 15 residues. V was pared by 1 base and J by 4 bases, with 4 bases of the junction left unmatched. Germline loops: CDR1 MDHEN, CDR2 SYDVKM. The CDR3, as DNA: TGTGCCAGCAGTTTATTAGGACAGGGGATCACTGAAGCTTTCTTT. Protein product: CASSLLGQGITEAFF.

V and J are TRBV15 and TRBJ1-1; D possibly corresponds to TRBD1 (6 bases). Deletions cut 5 bases from V and 5 bases from J, with 15 bases between. The CDR3 contains 14 residues. The germline V gene encodes CDR1 LNHNV and CDR2 YYDKDF (reference sequence). The CDR3 DNA reads as TGTGCCACCAGCCCCACGGGGGCAGCGACTGAAGCTTTCTTT. Protein sequence: CATSPTGAATEAFF. The entire variable domain, with the rest obtained from reference TRBV15 and TRBJ1-1, is as follows: DAMVIQNPRYQVTQFGKPVTLSCSQTLNHNVMYWYQQKSSQAPKLLFHYYDKDFNNEADTPDNFQSRRPNTSFCFLDIRSPGLGDTAMYLCATSPTGAATEAFFGQGTRLTVV.

The chain uses TRBV5-1 and TRBJ1-1; D call uncertain. CDR1 is SGHRS and CDR2 is YFSETQ in the germline V gene. The CDR3 covers 15 residues. Trimming cost V 0 bases and J 6 bases, with 15 bases left between them. The CDR3, as DNA: TGCGCCAGCAGCTTGGCCGGGCCAATGGGGTCTGAAGCTTTCTTT. This gives the protein CASSLAGPMGSEAFF.

The J gene is TRBJ2-2, the V gene TRBV10-2; D might be TRBD2 (7 bases). Germline lookup yields CDR1 WSHSY and CDR2 SAAADI. CDR3 length equals 16 residues. Trimming removed 4 bases from V and 1 base from J, with 13 bases in between. The CDR3, as DNA: TGCGCCAGCAGTGTGAGGGGGGGCCTGAACACCGGGGAGCTGTTTTTT. This encodes CASSVRGGLNTGELFF.

Many counts were recorded for this clonotype. The CDR3 nucleotides read TGTGCCAGCAGTTCAGAGGGTAACAGCAATCAGCCCCAGCATTTT. It codes for CASSSEGNSNQPQHF. J is TRBJ1-5 and V is TRBV6-2 or TRBV6-3; D is unclear. Trimming stripped 4 bases from V and 1 base from J, with 11 bases between. CDR3 length equals 15 residues. CDR1 and CDR2 (germline): MNHEY, SVGEGT.

This clonotype was detected many times. The V call is TRBV20-1, the J call TRBJ1-1, with D perhaps matching TRBD1 (6 bases). V was shortened by 3 bases and J by 1 base, with 6 bases between the two germline ends. The CDR3 is made up of 12 amino acids. CDR1 DFQATT and CDR2 SNEGSKA come from the germline V gene (reference sequence). The CDR3 sequence: CSARTGNTEAFF. CDR3 DNA: TGCAGTGCTAGGACAGGGAACACTGAAGCTTTCTTT.

With respect to this clonotype: A much larger clone is a single base away; this may be a read error. The rearrangement joins TRBV10-3 to TRBJ1-6, with D unclear. Germline V lookup: CDR1 ENHRY, CDR2 SYGVKD. This CDR3 region has 15 residues. The CDR3 region is CAISDRGVDNSPLYF. The CDR3 nucleotides are TGTGCCATCAGTGATAGAGGAGTCGATAATTCACCCCTCTACTTT.

In its sample, this clonotype was seen a few times. One end of the junction fails to match germline, which may point to a read error. The CDR3 loop is CASSFLGALSF. In DNA form, the CDR3 reads TGTGCCAGCAGCTTTTTGGGGGCCCTCTCCTTC. The rearrangement uses TRBV7-2 and TRBJ2-7; D is possibly TRBD1 (6 bases). CDR3 size: 11 residues. Per germline, CDR1 SGHTA and CDR2 FQGNSA.